The entry below gives a single T cell receptor beta chain sequence along with its context. Unique molecular identifiers were linked by the library to individual cDNA molecules. A single record per CDR3 protein comes from TCRdb applying MiXCR to the RACE reads. The table has 35,000 to 45,000 distinct CDR3 sequences, 9.5% to 15% seen once. Time point here: patch test 3, about 24 weeks after DPC sensitization. As for treatment: therapeutic diphenylcyclopropenone sensitization with weekly scalp DPC. The authors extracted total RNA from unfractionated whole blood. These data belong to a study of human T cells and chemical hapten exposure. In the study overall: DPC at 2% was the sensitizing agent, placed on around 2 cm by around 2 cm of upper inner arm skin. Small discrepancies in pooled library volume mainly accounted for the varying TCR yields per sample.

The CDR3 consists of 15 residues. Germline lookup yields CDR1 MNHEY and CDR2 SMNVEV (reference sequence). J was trimmed by 7 bases and V by 3 bases; bases with no gene match: 8. The origin of this receptor is a woman in her 40s with alopecia areata. Some clones in this sample may be carry-over from other donors' samples. The sequences come from whole blood, collected in connection with sensitization to the hapten diphenylcyclopropenone (DPC). J is TRBJ1-5 and V is TRBV27; the match to TRBD1 covers 8 bases. The CDR3 DNA reads as TGTGCCAGCAGTTTTGTCAGGGGGCCTCAGCAGCCCCAGCATTTT. Its translation: CASSFVRGPQQPQHF.